This TCR beta chain was recorded in a study of blood T cell repertoires in COVID-19. As for the study in general: What the recovered Cohort 3 donors had was two negative PCRs, clearance, or symptom resolution. Sources were T cells, B-cell-depleted T cells, or PBMCs; the material itself was cDNA or gDNA.

Enrolled through a virtual design, the participants were between roughly 18 and 90 years of age and came from some 26 US areas. Authors' methods: Nucleated cell number was recorded as an estimate derived from reference gene primer amplification. Assay used: immunoSEQ multiplex PCR; TCRdb lists only in-frame clones, some missing. The D gene and trimming were derived from the DNA, and the V and J assignments and clone size from that table. The sample shows some 160,000 clones, 79% of them seen only once. This clone was detected only once. CDR1 is MDHEN and CDR2 is SYDVKM in the germline V gene. The CDR3 is 17 residues long. The V gene lost 4 bases and the J gene lost 3 bases, with 20 bases spanning the gap.

The sequence was collected from a woman aged 70-85 years in a cohort exposed to, infected with or recovered from COVID-19 (not recorded which). This rearrangement joins TRBV28 to TRBJ2-3, with D tentatively TRBD2 (6 bases). Material for sequencing was PBMCs or T cells enriched from blood (not recorded which). CDR3 coding DNA: TGTGCCAGCAGTTCCAGGGACTCTAGCTTATCAACAGATACGCAGTATTTT. Translated: CASSSRDSSLSTDTQYF.